A selection of T cell receptor beta chains follows, all from one sample in a study of shared T cell receptors in the human thymus. Profiling relied on immunoSEQ multiplex PCR, and the TCRdb table lists in-frame clones only, not all of them. The table records some 400,000 clones, around 95% of them present only once. The source material was thymocytes. The receptors derive from a human donor. CDR3s include the opening cysteine and the closing phenylalanine or tryptophan. D genes are given only for firm matches. Clone size is stated in some rows and not others, as once, few, many or a class when expanded.

TRBD1	TRBV7-9	TRBJ1-1	NA	TGTGCCAGCAGCTTAGTAACAGGGGGCAAGAACACTGAAGCTTTCTTT	CASSLVTGGKNTEAFF
NA	TRBV4-2	TRBJ1-4	NA	TGTGCCAGCAGCCAACAGGGAGAATTGGGAGAACTGTTTTTT	CASSQQGELGELFF
NA	TRBV10-3	TRBJ2-3	NA	TGTGCCATCAGTGAGTCGCCAGGGCTTTCTAGCACAGATACGCAGTATTTT	CAISESPGLSSTDTQYF
NA	TRBV28	TRBJ1-5	NA	TGTGCCAGCAGCCCCCCGGGAGGAGGACTTGGTTTCAATCAGCCCCAGCATTTT	CASSPPGGGLGFNQPQHF
TRBD2	TRBV5-1	TRBJ2-1	NA	TGCGCCAGCAGCTTGGTAGCGGGAGGTTACAATGAGCAGTTCTTC	CASSLVAGGYNEQFF
TRBD2	TRBV7-8	TRBJ2-7	NA	TGTGCCAGCAGTCTTGGACCCGGACTAGCGGAACTCTACGAGCAGTACTTC	CASSLGPGLAELYEQYF
TRBD1	TRBV9	TRBJ2-4	NA	TGTGCCAGCAGCTCCGGACAGGGGGCGACCAAAAACATTCAGTACTTC	CASSSGQGATKNIQYF
TRBD1	TRBV6-5	TRBJ2-7	once	TGTGCCAGCAGTTACTCCGGGACAGGGGGCTTGGAGCAGTACTTC	CASSYSGTGGLEQYF
NA	TRBV27	TRBJ2-3	once	TGTGCCAGCAGAGGGGGCACAGATACGCAGTATTTT	CASRGGTDTQYF
NA	TRBV6-1	TRBJ1-2	NA	TGTGCCAGCAGTGAAAAGCGGCGGGGCAGCTATGGCTACACCTTC	CASSEKRRGSYGYTF
NA	TRBV4-1	TRBJ2-1	NA	TGCGCCAGCAGCCAAGTTACCGGGATCTACAATGAGCAGTTCTTC	CASSQVTGIYNEQFF
TRBD2	TRBV27	TRBJ2-2	NA	TGTGCCAGCAGATCAACTAGCGGCGCGAACACCGGGGAGCTGTTTTTT	CASRSTSGANTGELFF
TRBD2	TRBV18	TRBJ2-3	NA	TGTGCCAGCTCTCCTACTAGCGGGAGGGGTACAGATACGCAGTATTTT	CASSPTSGRGTDTQYF
TRBD1	TRBV15	TRBJ1-1	few	TGTGCCACCAGCAGAGTAGGGACAGCTGAAGCTTTCTTT	CATSRVGTAEAFF
NA	TRBV5-5	TRBJ1-5	NA	TGTGCCAGCAACGAACGAACGGATACGGGTGGAAGCAATCAGCCCCAGCATTTT	CASNERTDTGGSNQPQHF
NA	TRBV9	TRBJ2-1	few	TGTGCCAGCAGCGTAGGTCGGGAGCTTCTATACAATGAGCAGTTCTTC	CASSVGRELLYNEQFF
TRBD2	TRBV5-1	TRBJ2-1	NA	TGCGCCAGCAGCTCGGCCCGGGGGGGAAGCTCCTACAATGAGCAGTTCTTC	CASSSARGGSSYNEQFF
NA	TRBV5-4	TRBJ2-1	NA	TGTGCCAGCAGCTTGGTAGCGCGGAAAGGGTCCTACAATGAGCAGTTCTTC	CASSLVARKGSYNEQFF
NA	TRBV13	TRBJ2-2	NA	TGTGCCAGCAGCTTACGAAAGAAAACCGGGGAGCTGTTTTTT	CASSLRKKTGELFF
TRBD1	TRBV28	TRBJ2-1	NA	TGTGCCAGCAGTTTTGGCTCCCGGGACAGGGAAAACAATGAGCAGTTCTTC	CASSFGSRDRENNEQFF
NA	TRBV21-1	TRBJ2-3	NA	TGTGCCAGCAGCACCTCCGGACGGACTAGCGGGAGGGCGTCCCTCGGTACGCAGTATTTT	CASSTSGRTSGRASLGTQYF
NA	TRBV19	TRBJ1-5	NA	TGTGCCAGTAGGGGAATAGGGGAAAGAAAGCAGCCCCAGCATTTT	CASRGIGERKQPQHF
TRBD1	TRBV7-2	TRBJ2-4	NA	TGTGCCAGCAGCCCTCACCCCGGGACAGCCGGCGGTATTCCGTACTTC	CASSPHPGTAGGIPYF
TRBD1	TRBV7-4	TRBJ1-3	NA	TGTGCCAGCAGCTACGGACAGGACCTCTCTGGAAACACCATATATTTT	CASSYGQDLSGNTIYF
NA	TRBV7-9	TRBJ2-5	NA	TGTGCCAGCAGCTTAGCTGGTCAGGGACTCAGGCCGCTTCAAGAGACCCAGTACTTC	CASSLAGQGLRPLQETQYF
NA	TRBV7-2	TRBJ2-6	NA	TGTGCCAGCAGCTCCCCCGGCCCAGGAGCTGGGGCCAACGTCCTGACTTTC	CASSSPGPGAGANVLTF
NA	TRBV27	TRBJ1-2	once	TGTGCCAGCAGTTCCGGGACAACCAATGGCTACACCTTC	CASSSGTTNGYTF
NA	TRBV4-1	TRBJ1-1	NA	TGCGCCAGCAGCTATTTGACAGGTTCTTTAACTTTCTTT	CASSYLTGSLTFF
TRBD2	TRBV27	TRBJ2-7	NA	TGTGCCAGCAGTTTAGGGACTAGCGGATACGAGCAGTACTTC	CASSLGTSGYEQYF
TRBD2	TRBV15	TRBJ2-2	NA	TGTGCCACCAGCAGCCTAGCGGGAGCGAACACCGGGGAGCTGTTTTTT	CATSSLAGANTGELFF
TRBD2	TRBV28	TRBJ2-3	NA	TGTGCCAGCAGTTTCGTTCTAGCGGACCCAGATACGCAGTATTTT	CASSFVLADPDTQYF
NA	TRBV9	TRBJ1-3	NA	TGTGCCAGCAGCGTAGCAGGGGTTGGAAACACCATATATTTT	CASSVAGVGNTIYF
TRBD1	TRBV29-1	TRBJ1-2	NA	TGCAGCGGACAGGGAAGGGACTATGGCTACACCTTC	CSGQGRDYGYTF
NA	TRBV29-1	TRBJ2-7	NA	TGCAGCGTTGACAGGGGTTCGGGACGATCCTACGAGCAGTACTTC	CSVDRGSGRSYEQYF
NA	TRBV6-5	TRBJ1-1	few	TGTGCCAGCAGCCCCAGGGGTCTGAACACTGAAGCTTTCTTT	CASSPRGLNTEAFF
TRBD1	TRBV27	TRBJ1-3	NA	TGTGCCAGCAGTTTAGCCCCCGACAGGGACCACACCATATATTTT	CASSLAPDRDHTIYF
NA	TRBV11-2	TRBJ2-1	NA	TGTGCCAGCAGCTTTAACGGGAGTGAGCAGTTCTTC	CASSFNGSEQFF
NA	TRBV11-2	TRBJ2-3	NA	TGTGCCAGCAGCTTAGTGGCCTGGACTAGCACAGATACGCAGTATTTT	CASSLVAWTSTDTQYF
NA	TRBV28	TRBJ1-1	NA	TGTGCCAGCAGTTTATGGGGGGCGGCGAACACTGAAGCTTTCTTT	CASSLWGAANTEAFF
TRBD2	TRBV2	TRBJ2-1	NA	TGTGCCAGCAGTGAAGCCTTCTCGAGTGTAGCTAGCGGGAGAGGGAATGAGCAGTTCTTC	CASSEAFSSVASGRGNEQFF
NA	TRBV28	TRBJ1-4	NA	TGTGCCAGCAGTTTAGGACAGTTGGATGAAAAACTGTTTTTT	CASSLGQLDEKLFF
NA	TRBV27	TRBJ2-5	NA	TGTGCCAGCAGCCCGACTGGGGGTAGGCAAGAGACCCAGTACTTC	CASSPTGGRQETQYF
NA	TRBV7-9	TRBJ1-2	NA	TGTGCCAGCAGCTTATTGGGGGGGCAGAACTATGGCTACACCTTC	CASSLLGGQNYGYTF
TRBD2	TRBV5-1	TRBJ2-3	NA	TGCGCCAGCAGCTCCTGGGTGGGGGGGCCTCGGACTAGCGGGAGCCCCGATACGCAGTATTTT	CASSSWVGGPRTSGSPDTQYF